A single sample is the source of the 27 T cell receptor beta chains below, sequenced in a study of a mutant IDH1 vaccine in newly diagnosed glioma. Stated time point: week 11, during vaccination. Vaccination comprised doses that each held 300 ug of mutant IDH1 20-mer peptide, plus topical imiquimod. Libraries were prepared by immunoSEQ multiplex PCR; TCRdb keeps only in-frame clonotypes and omits some of them. Of about 130,000 clones in the sample, about four fifths are singletons; the top ten hold around 5.5%. Their antigens are not known. Sequenced material: PBMCs, taken from a glioma patient whose treatment included an IDH1 peptide vaccine. The source is a middle-aged man with glioma.

V and J are TRBV9 and TRBJ2-1, with 8 nucleotides matching TRBD1. CDR1 is SGDLS, CDR2 YYNGEE, per germline. The V segment lost 0 bases and the J segment 7 bases; nucleotides outside the gene matches: 6. CDR3 length: 15 amino acids. The CDR3 sequence: CASSVGAGGVNEQFF. The DNA of the CDR3 is TGTGCCAGCAGCGTAGGGGCAGGGGGCGTGAATGAGCAGTTCTTC.

This clone was observed a few times. In DNA, the CDR3 is TGTGCCTGGAGTGTACTGGAGGGGGTGAACTTGGCTTTCTTT. This codes for CAWSVLEGVNLAFF. The chain uses TRBV30 and TRBJ1-1; D may be TRBD1 (6 bases). The V end lost 0 bases, the J end lost 11 bases, and 19 bases lay between the germline ends. The CDR3 runs to 14 residues. In germline, CDR1 is GTSNPN, CDR2 SVGIG (reference sequence). The full variable domain, in which reference TRBV30 and TRBJ1-1 provide the parts outside the CDR3, is SQTIHQWPATLVQPVGSPLSLECTVEGTSNPNLYWYRQAAGRGLQLLFYSVGIGQISSEVPQNLSASRPQDRQFILSSKKLLLSDSGFYLCAWSVLEGVNLAFFGQGTRLTVV.

The rearrangement uses TRBV15 and TRBJ2-7; possible D gene TRBD2, 6 bases. The CDR3 is 15 residues long. Trimming removed 1 base at V and 4 bases at J, with 14 bases between. CDR1 and CDR2 from the germline V gene are LNHNV and YYDKDF (reference sequence). The CDR3 here is CATSRGGREVYEQYF. As DNA, the CDR3 is TGTGCCACCAGCAGAGGTGGCAGGGAGGTTTACGAGCAGTACTTC.

The chain recombines TRBV5-1 with TRBJ1-2; a possible D gene is TRBD1 (6 bases). Germline lookup yields CDR1 SGHRS and CDR2 YFSETQ. The CDR3 consists of 20 residues. Trimming stripped 0 bases from V and 1 base from J, with 25 bases between. CDR3 bases: TGCGCCAGCAGCTTGGGGGGCCCACACACGGGGGCCTACATTAACTATGGCTACACCTTC. It encodes CASSLGGPHTGAYINYGYTF.

This clone showed up just once. The V call is TRBV5-6, the J call TRBJ1-2; D gene unclear. The CDR3 length is 14 residues. Germline assignment: CDR1 SGHDT and CDR2 YYEEEE. V gave up 0 bases and J gave up 4 bases, with 10 bases separating them. The CDR3: CASSLGIPSYGYTF. The CDR3, as DNA: TGTGCCAGCAGCTTGGGGATCCCGAGCTATGGCTACACCTTC.

Of note for this clone: This specimen includes other DNA sequences encoding the same CDR3. The chain carries TRBV29-1 and TRBJ1-1, with 10 bases aligning to TRBD1. Germline assignment: CDR1 SQVTM and CDR2 ANQGSEA. The ends lost 7 bases at V and 4 bases at J; junction bases unmatched: 3. The CDR3 loop spans 12 amino acids. In nucleotides, the CDR3 is TGCAGCGGACAGGGGGCCCGCACTGAAGCTTTCTTT. Its protein is CSGQGARTEAFF. The full variable domain, with the rest looked up from reference TRBV29-1 and TRBJ1-1, is SAVISQKPSRDICQRGTSLTIQCQVDSQVTMMFWYRQQPGQSLTLIATANQGSEATYESGFVIDKFPISRPNLTFSTLTVSNMSPEDSSIYLCSGQGARTEAFFGQGTRLTVV.

This clone was observed a single time. The genes are TRBV7-9 and TRBJ2-3, with a weak D call TRBD2 (6 bases). The V gene's germline CDR1 is SEHNR and CDR2 FQNEAQ (reference sequence). V was clipped by 1 base and J by 2 bases, with 16 bases between them. The CDR3 covers 17 residues. CDR3 bases: TGTGCCAGCAGCTTAGAGGGCGTTAGCGGACCCACAGATACGCAGTATTTT. Its translation: CASSLEGVSGPTDTQYF.

The chain recombines TRBV9 with TRBJ2-1; 7 bases align to TRBD2. The CDR3 covers 17 residues. V dropped 4 bases and J dropped 9; count of bases not matched to a gene: 19. The germline V gene encodes CDR1 SGDLS and CDR2 YYNGEE. CDR3 region: CASSTRPGLPSMVEQFF. The CDR3 nucleotides read TGTGCCAGCAGCACCCGACCGGGACTACCTTCGATGGTTGAGCAGTTCTTC. Complete variable domain (other parts from reference TRBV9 and TRBJ2-1): DSGVTQTPKHLITATGQRVTLRCSPRSGDLSVYWYQQSLDQGLQFLIQYYNGEERAKGNILERFSAQQFPDLHSELNLSSLELGDSALYFCASSTRPGLPSMVEQFFGPGTRLTVL.

The chain carries TRBV5-6 and TRBJ1-5; 8 bases are shared with TRBD1. Trimming at V came to 2 bases and at J to 4 bases, leaving 8 bases not matched to a gene. The CDR3 covers 16 residues. Germline V gives CDR1 SGHDT, CDR2 YYEEEE. The DNA for the CDR3 is TGTGCCAGCAGCTTAACCGGGACAGGCGCTAATCAGCCCCAGCATTTT. This encodes CASSLTGTGANQPQHF.

J is TRBJ2-5 and V is TRBV4-3, with D unresolved. V lost 1 base, J lost 4 bases, and 4 bases lay in between. Per germline, CDR1 LGHNA and CDR2 YSLEER. This CDR3 is built from 12 residues. The CDR3 sequence is CASSQAGETQYF. The DNA of the CDR3 is TGCGCCAGCAGCCAAGCAGGAGAGACCCAGTACTTC.

The chain is built from TRBV9 and TRBJ2-7; D ambiguous. Germline CDR1 and CDR2: SGDLS and YYNGEE. Between the trimmed V and J ends, which lost 0 bases and 4 bases, there was a span of 14 bases. The CDR3 has 15 residues. The CDR3 DNA reads as TGTGCCAGCAGCGTAGGACCATTAAGAGTGTACGAGCAGTACTTC. As protein: CASSVGPLRVYEQYF. Full variable domain (missing parts from reference TRBV9 and TRBJ2-7): DSGVTQTPKHLITATGQRVTLRCSPRSGDLSVYWYQQSLDQGLQFLIQYYNGEERAKGNILERFSAQQFPDLHSELNLSSLELGDSALYFCASSVGPLRVYEQYFGPGTRLTVT.

The gene calls are TRBV30 and TRBJ2-7; 8 bases fit TRBD1. Germline V CDR1 and CDR2: GTSNPN, SVGIG (reference sequence). V trimming: 3 bases; J trimming: 2 bases; junction bases outside the gene matches: 9. CDR3 size: 15 residues. The CDR3 bases are TGTGCCTGGAGAGCTGACAGGGGTCTCACCTACGAGCAGTACTTC. Its translation: CAWRADRGLTYEQYF.

The V call is TRBV27, the J call TRBJ1-2; a possible D gene is TRBD1 (6 bases). The length of the CDR3 is 16 residues. Germline CDR1 MNHEY, CDR2 SMNVEV (reference sequence). Trimming removed 6 bases at V and 1 base at J, with 18 bases between. The CDR3 here is CASRGHLPPLNYGYTF. The DNA of the CDR3 is TGTGCCAGCAGGGGACACCTACCACCCCTTAACTATGGCTACACCTTC.

The chain couples TRBV5-1 to TRBJ2-5, with D perhaps matching TRBD1 (6 bases). The germline V and J ends were trimmed by 0 bases and 4 bases, with 13 bases remaining between them. This CDR3 spans 15 amino acids. In germline, CDR1 is SGHRS, CDR2 YFSETQ. As DNA, the CDR3 is TGCGCCAGCAGCTTGGGTAACGTAGGGGGAGAGACCCAGTACTTC. Translating gives CASSLGNVGGETQYF. Combining the CDR3 with reference TRBV5-1 and TRBJ2-5 gives the whole variable domain KAGVTQTPRYLIKTRGQQVTLSCSPISGHRSVSWYQQTPGQGLQFLFEYFSETQRNKGNFPGRFSGRQFSNSRSEMNVSTLELGDSALYLCASSLGNVGGETQYFGPGTRLLVL.

V is TRBV5-6 and J is TRBJ1-4, with TRBD1 identical over 9 bases. The CDR3 covers 14 residues. Germline CDR1 and CDR2: SGHDT and YYEEEE. V trimming: 3 bases; J trimming: 8 bases; junction bases outside the gene matches: 5. CDR3 residues: CASSWRTGDEKLFF. DNA of the CDR3: TGTGCCAGCAGCTGGAGGACAGGGGACGAAAAACTGTTTTTT.

The genes are TRBV4-2 and TRBJ2-5; 10 nucleotides line up with TRBD2. The J call is uncertain, as TRBJ2-7 better fits the DNA end. The CDR3 is 16 residues long. Looked up from germline, CDR1 is LGHNA and CDR2 is YNFKEQ. DNA for the CDR3: TGTGCCAGCAGCCAAGGCGGGACTAGCGCTCCCTACGAGCAGTACTTC. It encodes CASSQGGTSAPYEQYF.

The genes are TRBV6-5 and TRBJ2-3; D not certain. V was clipped by 4 bases and J by 8 bases, with 13 bases between them. Germline CDR1 reads MNHEY; CDR2 reads SVGAGI. The CDR3 extends over 13 amino acids. The CDR3 coding sequence is TGTGCCAGCAGTTCCCCCGGCCCGGGTACGCAGTATTTT. Translating it yields CASSSPGPGTQYF.

This sequence joins TRBV5-4 and TRBJ1-5; tentatively, D is TRBD1 (6 bases). CDR3 size: 15 residues. Looked up from germline, CDR1 is SGHNT and CDR2 is YYREEE (reference sequence). V dropped 2 bases and J dropped 1 base, with 10 bases sitting between them. The CDR3 region has the DNA TGTGCCAGCAGCTTCGGGGGGCTGAGCAATCAGCCCCAGCATTTT. Translating it yields CASSFGGLSNQPQHF. The variable domain in full, completed from reference TRBV5-4 and TRBJ1-5, reads ETGVTQSPTHLIKTRGQQVTLRCSSQSGHNTVSWYQQALGQGPQFIFQYYREEENGRGNFPPRFSGLQFPNYSSELNVNALELDDSALYLCASSFGGLSNQPQHFGDGTRLSIL.

This CDR3 is CASSQDVFGGIDTQYF. The CDR3 region has the DNA TGTGCCAGCAGCCAAGATGTTTTTGGCGGGATTGATACGCAGTATTTT. This chain joins TRBV4-2 and TRBJ2-3; maybe TRBD2 (6 bases). Germline CDR1 and CDR2: LGHNA and YNFKEQ. The CDR3 extends over 16 amino acids. Between the trimmed V and J ends, which lost 0 bases and 6 bases, there was a span of 16 bases.

Only a few counts were recorded for this clone. This chain joins TRBV5-4 and TRBJ1-2, with D perhaps matching TRBD1 (6 bases). CDR3 length equals 15 residues. V shed 3 bases and J shed 8 bases, with 20 bases lying between them. Looked up from germline, CDR1 is SGHNT and CDR2 is YYREEE (reference sequence). The CDR3: CASSSRFRAGDGYTF. For the CDR3, the DNA is TGTGCCAGCAGCTCCCGATTTAGGGCAGGGGACGGCTACACCTTC.

A few counts support this clone. The rearrangement links TRBV9 to TRBJ1-1; 9 bases fit TRBD1. Germline trimming cut 4 bases from V and 3 bases from J; bases unmatched to any gene: 4. Germline V lookup: CDR1 SGDLS, CDR2 YYNGEE. The CDR3 has 14 amino acids. The DNA for the CDR3 is TGTGCCAGCAGCACCACAGGGGGCTACACTGAAGCTTTCTTT. It yields the protein CASSTTGGYTEAFF.

The J gene is TRBJ1-6, the V gene TRBV6-5; maybe TRBD1 (5 bases). The CDR3 extends over 12 amino acids. Per germline, CDR1 MNHEY and CDR2 SVGAGI. V was pared by 5 bases and J by 12 bases, with 11 bases between. CDR3 residues: CASSLGGLPLHF. CDR3 nucleotide sequence: TGTGCCAGCAGTCTTGGGGGATTACCCCTCCACTTT.

The count of this clone is one. The chain is built from TRBV30 and TRBJ2-7; TRBD1 aligns across 9 bases. Germline assignment: CDR1 GTSNPN and CDR2 SVGIG (reference sequence). The V and J ends lost 1 base and 5 bases, in that order; junction bases with no gene match: 9. The CDR3 loop spans 15 amino acids. Here the CDR3 reads CAWSAWRTGVDEQYF. The CDR3 DNA sequence: TGTGCCTGGAGTGCCTGGAGGACAGGGGTGGACGAGCAGTACTTC.

This clone showed up just a few times. This sequence joins TRBV5-4 and TRBJ1-1, with D tentatively TRBD1 (5 bases). The V and J ends lost 0 bases and 6 bases respectively, with 9 bases between them. The length of the CDR3 is 13 residues. Germline V gene sequence: CDR1 SGHNT, CDR2 YYREEE (reference sequence). The CDR3 DNA reads as TGTGCCAGCAGCTTGGCAGGGAGCCCTGAAGCTTTCTTT. Its translation is CASSLAGSPEAFF.

The CDR3 spells CASSQTSGGLRTDTQYF. The DNA of the CDR3 is TGCGCCAGCAGCCAAACTAGCGGGGGCCTCCGCACAGATACGCAGTATTTT. The J gene is TRBJ2-3, the V gene TRBV4-3; 11 positions agree with TRBD2. The CDR3 spans 17 residues. CDR1 is LGHNA and CDR2 is YSLEER in the germline V gene. The V segment lost 2 bases and the J segment 1 base; nucleotides outside the gene matches: 5.

The genes are TRBV19 and TRBJ2-3, with D possibly being TRBD2 (6 bases). V was clipped by 4 bases and J by 0 bases, with 11 bases between them. CDR1 LNHDA and CDR2 SQIVND come from the germline V gene (reference sequence). This CDR3 has 15 amino acids. For the CDR3, the DNA is TGTGCCAGTAGTAGCGGGGCAGCTAGCACAGATACGCAGTATTTT. Its translation: CASSSGAASTDTQYF.

This rearrangement joins TRBV28 to TRBJ1-2; D uncertain. This CDR3 is 12 amino acids long. From germline, CDR1 is MDHEN and CDR2 SYDVKM. Trimming removed 8 bases from V and 8 bases from J, with 15 bases in between. CDR3 sequence: CASGREPRGYTF. In DNA form, the CDR3 reads TGTGCCAGCGGCCGTGAGCCGCGCGGCTACACCTTC.